Following are 2 T cell receptor beta chains from one sample sequenced in a study of shared clonotypes between healthy human individuals. TCRdb's table, derived via immunoSEQ multiplex PCR, lists solely in-frame clones and lacks some. The table lists 950,000 to 1,100,000 clones, under 80% of them singletons. Sequencing was carried out using memory CD4+ T cells sorted from blood. Subset here: CD45RA-negative fraction. Every receptor here comes from a young man in good health.

V usage is TRBV10-3 and J usage is TRBJ1-5; maybe TRBD1 (5 bases). Germline V gene lookup returns CDR1 ENHRY and CDR2 SYGVKD. V was pared by 6 bases and J by 0 bases, with 9 bases between. The CDR3 length is 14 residues. DNA of the CDR3: TGTGCCATCAGCGGGACCGATAGCAATCAGCCCCAGCATTTT. Protein sequence: CAISGTDSNQPQHF.

This clone was detected once. The V call is TRBV5-4, the J call TRBJ2-6, with 7 bases fitting TRBD2. CDR3 length: 17 residues. V gave up 3 bases and J gave up 0 bases; unmatched junction bases: 6. Germline CDR1 reads SGHNT; CDR2 reads YYREEE (reference sequence). The CDR3 bases are TGTGCCAGCAGCTACATGGGAGGGAGCTCTGGGGCCAACGTCCTGACTTTC. Encoded protein: CASSYMGGSSGANVLTF. Variable domain in full (rest from reference TRBV5-4 and TRBJ2-6): ETGVTQSPTHLIKTRGQQVTLRCSSQSGHNTVSWYQQALGQGPQFIFQYYREEENGRGNFPPRFSGLQFPNYSSELNVNALELDDSALYLCASSYMGGSSGANVLTFGAGSRLTVL.